The subject of this entry is one TCR beta chain. The CDR3 sequence is 17 residues long. V was clipped by 4 bases and J by 7 bases, with 22 bases between them. Germline values: CDR1 SEHNR, CDR2 FQNEAQ (reference sequence). Sequencing was performed with immunoSEQ multiplex PCR; in TCRdb, only in-frame clones are kept and a portion is missing. Among more than 65,000 clones listed, less than 97% were seen once. The sample belongs to a study of technical replicates of blood from a handful of donors. Sequenced material: T cells isolated from PBMCs. This receptor was obtained from a human donor in good health. V gene TRBV7-9 combines with J gene TRBJ1-4; no clear D gene. DNA of the CDR3: TGTGCCAGCAGCTCAGGACTTTCATTTGACAACCGTGAAAAACTGTTTTTT. Translation gives CASSSGLSFDNREKLFF.